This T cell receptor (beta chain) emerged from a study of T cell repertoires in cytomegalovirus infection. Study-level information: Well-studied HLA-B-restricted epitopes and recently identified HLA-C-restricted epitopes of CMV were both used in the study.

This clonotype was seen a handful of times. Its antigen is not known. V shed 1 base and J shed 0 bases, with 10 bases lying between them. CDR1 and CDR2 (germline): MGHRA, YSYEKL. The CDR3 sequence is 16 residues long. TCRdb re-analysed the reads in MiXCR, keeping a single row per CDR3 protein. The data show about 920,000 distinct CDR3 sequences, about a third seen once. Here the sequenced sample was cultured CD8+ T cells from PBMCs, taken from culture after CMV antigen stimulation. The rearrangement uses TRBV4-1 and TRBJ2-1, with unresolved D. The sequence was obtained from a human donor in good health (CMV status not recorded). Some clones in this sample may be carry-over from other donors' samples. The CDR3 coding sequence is TGCGCCAGCAGCCAAGGACTTTACCGCTCCTACAATGAGCAGTTCTTC. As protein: CASSQGLYRSYNEQFF.